Described below is a single T cell receptor (beta chain) sequence and its context. Libraries were prepared by immunoSEQ multiplex PCR; TCRdb keeps only in-frame clonotypes and omits some of them. The table includes 25,000 to 30,000 clones, roughly 76% detected once. This sample was taken from a study of OX40 agonist ivuxolimab in advanced cancers. Study background: Of mixed ages from about 20 to 80 and averaging approximately 60 years, the group was roughly 85% male. Partial response was recorded in three patients: one hepatocellular carcinoma and two cutaneous melanoma cases.

The sequence was obtained from an adult with an advanced solid tumor such as melanoma, head and neck, liver or kidney cancer. The sample was CD4+ or CD8+ T cells sorted from blood, taken in a trial of the OX40 agonist ivuxolimab.

Here the CDR3 DNA reads TGCGCCAGCAGCCAATCCGTCCCCACGGGGGAGCAGTACTTC. Translating it yields CASSQSVPTGEQYF. V and J are TRBV4-3 and TRBJ2-7, with D perhaps matching TRBD2 (5 bases). Trimming left V 2 bases short and J 7 bases short, with 15 bases between. The CDR3 is 14 amino acids. Per germline, CDR1 LGHNA and CDR2 YSLEER.